The TCR beta chain under discussion was sequenced for a study of blood T cell repertoires in COVID-19. Overall study: COVID-19 samples from acute and convalescent phases originated in the United States, Italy and Spain. The analysed material was cDNA or gDNA that came from T cells, B-cell-depleted T cells, or PBMCs.

The ends were cut back, 6 bases at V and 4 bases at J, with 28 bases in the middle. The germline V gene encodes CDR1 SEHNR and CDR2 FQNEAQ (reference sequence). The CDR3 totals 19 residues. Original processing methods: Amplification of reference gene primers was used by the study to estimate nucleated cell counts. The table came from immunoSEQ multiplex PCR; TCRdb's copy has only in-frame clones and leaves some out. V and J calls and clone size are as listed in that table; D and trimming were resolved from the DNA. The sample carries 250,000 to 350,000 clones, 75% to 90% recorded once. The specimen sequenced was peripheral blood. The sequence came from a woman between 50 and 59 years old who had recovered from COVID-19. The V gene is TRBV7-9, the J gene TRBJ2-1; weak D call: TRBD2 (6 bases). The CDR3 region has the DNA TGTGCCAGCAGGCCCCCCCGAGGGCGGGGACGCCACTTATACAATGAGCAGTTCTTC. Protein: CASRPPRGRGRHLYNEQFF.